This entry lists 25 T cell receptor beta chains sequenced from one sample in a study of blood T cells in healthy people across ages. Together with a sample-barcoded 5' primer, a J-beta primer mix was included in a second PCR lasting about 6 to 11 cycles. MiXCR, applied by TCRdb to the 5' RACE reads, yields one record per CDR3 protein. This table holds about 830,000 distinct CDR3 sequences, 55% to 75% found once. Material: blood. Source of these receptors: a man aged 25-45 years in good health.

This clonotype came up a few times. The chain carries TRBV12-3 or TRBV12-4 and TRBJ2-7; tentative D call: TRBD1 (6 bases). The CDR3 sequence is 13 residues long. Trimming pared 5 bases from V and 2 bases from J, leaving 10 bases between. The CDR3 protein is CASSVGGTYEQYF. The CDR3 DNA follows: TGTGCCAGCAGTGTAGGGGGAACCTACGAGCAGTACTTC.

V usage is TRBV7-9 and J usage is TRBJ2-3; D is undetermined. The V end was cut by 3 bases, the J end by 7 bases, with 20 bases between. Germline loops: CDR1 SEHNR, CDR2 FQNEAQ (reference sequence). The CDR3 has 16 amino acids. The CDR3 protein is CASSFRRRAFENTQYF. CDR3 DNA sequence: TGTGCCAGCAGCTTCCGCCGACGAGCTTTTGAGAATACGCAGTATTTT.

The J gene is TRBJ2-5, the V gene TRBV7-8; 9 bases map to TRBD2. V lost 5 bases and J lost 7; bases outside the gene matches: 8. The CDR3 loop spans 14 amino acids. From germline, CDR1 is SGHVS and CDR2 FQNEAQ. Written as DNA, the CDR3 is TGTGCCAGCAGCCAAGGACTAGCGTCGGGGACCCAGTACTTC. Its protein product is CASSQGLASGTQYF.

The chain joins TRBV20-1 to TRBJ2-7, with 10 bases that match TRBD1. After removal of 6 bases from V and 0 bases from J, the junction contained 8 bases not matched to a gene. This CDR3 has 15 residues. The V gene's germline CDR1 is DFQATT and CDR2 SNEGSKA (reference sequence). The CDR3 is CSAPGQGSSSYEQYF. The CDR3, as DNA: TGCAGTGCCCCGGGACAGGGGTCAAGCTCCTACGAGCAGTACTTC.

The DNA of the CDR3 is TGTGCTAGTGGGGAGACAGGGGGGAGTGAAGCTTTCTTT. Residues: CASGETGGSEAFF. The rearrangement joins TRBV12-5 to TRBJ1-1, with 9 bases lining up with TRBD1. The germline gives CDR1 LGHNT, CDR2 FRNRAP. The CDR3 length is 13 residues. Trimming took 6 bases from V and 7 from J; bases not matched to a gene: 6. Full variable domain (missing parts from reference TRBV12-5 and TRBJ1-1): DARVTQTPRHKVTEMGQEVTMRCQPILGHNTVFWYRQTMMQGLELLAYFRNRAPLDDSGMPKDRFSAEMPDATLATLKIQPSEPRDSAVYFCASGETGGSEAFFGQGTRLTVV.

The chain recombines TRBV20-1 with TRBJ1-2, with D possibly TRBD1 on 6 matching bases. From germline, CDR1 is DFQATT and CDR2 SNEGSKA (reference sequence). This CDR3 contains 15 residues. V gave up 0 bases and J gave up 5 bases, with 16 bases separating them. CDR3: CSARDLTGLGYGYTF. CDR3 DNA sequence: TGCAGTGCTAGAGATCTAACAGGGCTGGGGTATGGCTACACCTTC.

This clonotype was seen a few times. The chain joins TRBV18 to TRBJ2-3; D gene ambiguous. Germline V lookup: CDR1 KGHSH, CDR2 LQKENI. V was shortened by 4 bases and J by 4 bases, with 9 bases between the two germline ends. The CDR3 contains 13 residues. The CDR3 DNA sequence: TGTGCCAGCTCACTCCCCTCTCCAGATACGCAGTATTTT. It codes for CASSLPSPDTQYF.

This clonotype occurred many times. The chain couples TRBV29-1 to TRBJ2-7; D is unclear. V gave up 4 bases and J gave up 5 bases, with 12 bases separating them. CDR1 and CDR2 from the germline V gene are SQVTM and ANQGSEA. There are 12 residues in the CDR3. This chain's CDR3 is CSVGGEENEQYF. In DNA form, the CDR3 reads TGCAGCGTTGGAGGTGAGGAAAACGAGCAGTACTTC.

This clonotype came up a few times. The chain carries TRBV28 and TRBJ2-1, with 14 nucleotides matching TRBD2. The CDR3 totals 16 residues. The germline CDR1 and CDR2 sequences are MDHEN and SYDVKM. V lost 3 bases and J lost 7; bases outside the gene matches: 5. The CDR3 DNA reads as TGTGCCAGCAGTTTTGAGGGGACTAGCGGGGGTAATGAGCAGTTCTTC. Protein: CASSFEGTSGGNEQFF.

V usage is TRBV12-3 or TRBV12-4 and J usage is TRBJ2-3, with unresolved D. Trimming cost V 1 base and J 5 bases, with 13 bases left between them. CDR3 length: 15 residues. The CDR3, as DNA: TGTGCCAGCAGTTTAGAGGTCAGCTTCGGAGATACGCAGTATTTT. Translating it yields CASSLEVSFGDTQYF.

The chain recombines TRBV12-3 or TRBV12-4 with TRBJ2-4; 7 positions agree with TRBD1. V trimming: 6 bases; J trimming: 0 bases; junction bases outside the gene matches: 5. The CDR3 totals 15 residues. The CDR3: CASRGTELAKNIQYF. Written as DNA, the CDR3 is TGTGCCAGCAGGGGGACAGAACTAGCCAAAAACATTCAGTACTTC.

This clonotype was observed a few times. CDR3 DNA: TGCGCCAGCAGCTCGGGGGGCGGGGGAATCTACGAGCAGTACTTC. This encodes CASSSGGGGIYEQYF. The chain combines TRBV5-1 with TRBJ2-7; a possible D gene is TRBD2 (7 bases). V was clipped by 3 bases and J by 3 bases, with 16 bases between them. Per germline, CDR1 SGHRS and CDR2 YFSETQ. The CDR3 length is 15 residues.

This sequence joins TRBV7-2 and TRBJ2-5; 14 bases line up with TRBD2. The J call is in doubt because the DNA end fits TRBJ2-7 better. CDR1 is SGHTA and CDR2 is FQGNSA in the germline V gene. This CDR3 comprises 15 residues. The CDR3 nucleotides read TGTGCCAGCAGCGTTACCGGGACTAGCGGGAGCGAGCAGTACTTC. Residues: CASSVTGTSGSEQYF.

This clonotype was seen a handful of times. The chain recombines TRBV4-3 with TRBJ2-4, with 7 bases that match TRBD2. Germline CDR1 LGHNA, CDR2 YSLEER. The CDR3 totals 18 residues. The trim removed 4 bases at V and 0 bases at J, leaving 12 bases unmatched. CDR3 loop: CASSPVASGLKAKNIQYF. The CDR3 DNA reads as TGCGCCAGCAGCCCTGTGGCTAGCGGACTCAAAGCCAAAAACATTCAGTACTTC.

This chain uses TRBV6-1 with TRBJ2-7, with TRBD1 matching 10 bases. This CDR3 has 14 residues. Per the germline V gene, CDR1 is MNHNS and CDR2 is SASEGT. The V gene end was trimmed by 7 bases and the J gene end by 2 bases; junction bases not matched to a gene: 5. DNA of the CDR3: TGTGCCAGCAAGCCCGGACAGGGGGCCTACGAGCAGTACTTC. Its protein product is CASKPGQGAYEQYF.

The chain joins TRBV20-1 to TRBJ2-4; no firm D call. The J call may be wrong; the DNA end is better matched by TRBJ2-7. The CDR3 is 12 residues long. Per germline, CDR1 DFQATT and CDR2 SNEGSKA (reference sequence). The CDR3 loop reads CSGSETIYEQYF. CDR3 DNA sequence: TGCAGTGGCAGCGAGACCATATACGAGCAGTACTTC.

Only a few counts were recorded for this clonotype. The V and J genes are TRBV12-3 or TRBV12-4 and TRBJ1-5; 9 nucleotides align to TRBD1. The CDR3 is 15 amino acids. J was trimmed by 2 bases and V by 4 bases; bases with no gene match: 3. The CDR3 protein is CASSSGQGGNQPQHF. The CDR3 nucleotides read TGTGCCAGCAGTTCGGGACAGGGTGGCAATCAGCCCCAGCATTTT.

The chain combines TRBV27 with TRBJ2-6; D is unresolved. V was trimmed by 6 bases and J by 2 bases, leaving 11 bases between them. The CDR3 is made up of 15 amino acids. The germline V gene encodes CDR1 MNHEY and CDR2 SMNVEV (reference sequence). The CDR3 region is CASRGLGAGANVLTF. CDR3 DNA: TGTGCCAGCAGAGGCCTAGGTGCTGGGGCCAACGTCCTGACTTTC.

V gene TRBV4-3 combines with J gene TRBJ2-5, with a tentative D call TRBD2 (5 bases). V was clipped by 0 bases and J by 2 bases, with 13 bases between them. The germline gives CDR1 LGHNA, CDR2 YSLEER. CDR3 length: 16 amino acids. The CDR3 reads CASSQDGSDLQETQYF. For the CDR3, the DNA is TGCGCCAGCAGCCAAGATGGGAGTGACTTACAAGAGACCCAGTACTTC.

A few counts support this clonotype. The gene calls are TRBV7-2 and TRBJ2-1; 8 bases agree with TRBD2. The V gene end was trimmed by 5 bases and the J gene end by 15 bases; junction bases not matched to a gene: 9. CDR1 is SGHTA and CDR2 is FQGNSA in the germline V gene. The CDR3 length is 12 residues. The CDR3 spells CASSVSGTSPFF. The CDR3 DNA reads TGTGCCAGCAGCGTATCCGGGACTAGTCCGTTCTTC. The variable domain in full, with the rest retrieved from reference TRBV7-2 and TRBJ2-1, is GAGVSQSPSNKVTEKGKDVELRCDPISGHTALYWYRQSLGQGLEFLIYFQGNSAPDKSGLPSDRFSAERTGGSVSTLTIQRTQQEDSAVYLCASSVSGTSPFFGPGTRLTVL.

This clonotype has a count of ten or more. The V and J genes are TRBV4-2 and TRBJ2-7; 12 bases are a match to TRBD1. V lost 4 bases and J lost 5; bases outside the gene matches: 6. CDR3 length equals 15 residues. Germline CDR1 reads LGHNA; CDR2 reads YNFKEQ. The CDR3 spells CASSRVGTGGDEQYF. CDR3 nucleotides: TGTGCCAGCAGCCGTGTCGGGACAGGGGGCGACGAGCAGTACTTC.

This clonotype was found many times. The gene calls are TRBV12-3 or TRBV12-4 and TRBJ2-4; D unresolved. Trimming took off 3 bases at V and 2 bases at J, with 8 bases between the two ends. CDR3 length: 14 amino acids. DNA of the CDR3: TGTGCCAGCAGTTTTGCACTATCCAAAAACATTCAGTACTTC. This sequence encodes CASSFALSKNIQYF.

This chain connects TRBV10-3 to TRBJ2-5; a weak D match, TRBD1 (5 bases). V gave up 9 bases and J gave up 0 bases, with 17 bases separating them. The CDR3 contains 15 residues. The germline V gene encodes CDR1 ENHRY and CDR2 SYGVKD. The CDR3, as DNA: TGTGCCATTAATTATCAGGGTGGGAACCAAGAGACCCAGTACTTC. This sequence encodes CAINYQGGNQETQYF.

The chain is built from TRBV6-5 and TRBJ2-1, with 7 bases lining up with TRBD1. With 6 bases clipped from V and 1 base from J, the junction kept 6 bases outside the gene matches. The germline V gene encodes CDR1 MNHEY and CDR2 SVGAGI. The CDR3 runs to 15 residues. CDR3 in DNA: TGTGCCAGCAGCTTCGACAGGGATTCCTACAATGAGCAGTTCTTC. Protein sequence: CASSFDRDSYNEQFF.

V is TRBV10-3 and J is TRBJ2-2; 7 nucleotides line up with TRBD1. Germline V gives CDR1 ENHRY, CDR2 SYGVKD. The V gene end was trimmed by 3 bases and the J gene end by 6 bases; junction bases not matched to a gene: 7. This CDR3 comprises 15 residues. CDR3 protein: CAISDGTAGAGELFF. For the CDR3, the DNA is TGTGCCATCAGTGATGGGACAGCCGGGGCCGGGGAGCTGTTTTTT.